The 27 T cell receptor beta chains reported below all come from one sample, sequenced in a study of CD8 T cells in Susac syndrome. An input of about 0.45 to 1 ug of RNA was subjected to reverse transcription using random hexamers. MiXCR was run by TCRdb on the immunoSEQ multiplex PCR reads, yielding one entry per CDR3 protein. The top ten clones hold 0.21% of a sample with 120,000 or so distinct CDR3 sequences, around 94% of them seen once. Sequenced: CD8+ T cells from PBMCs. The receptors come from a human donor with Susac syndrome.

V usage is TRBV19 and J usage is TRBJ2-6; D might be TRBD1 (5 bases). Germline CDR1 is LNHDA and CDR2 is SQIVND (reference sequence). V was trimmed by 4 bases and J by 2 bases, leaving 9 bases between them. CDR3 length: 15 amino acids. CDR3 sequence reads: CASSTGQTGANVLTF. DNA for the CDR3: TGTGCCAGTAGTACAGGGCAGACTGGGGCCAACGTCCTGACTTTC. Full variable domain (remainder filled in from reference TRBV19 and TRBJ2-6): DGGITQSPKYLFRKEGQNVTLSCEQNLNHDAMYWYRQDPGQGLRLIYYSQIVNDFQKGDIAEGYSVSREKKESFPLTVTSAQKNPTAFYLCASSTGQTGANVLTFGAGSRLTVL.

The V and J genes are TRBV20-1 and TRBJ2-7; TRBD2 might be the D (6 bases). Deletions cut 2 bases from V and 3 bases from J, with 11 bases between. Looked up from germline, CDR1 is DFQATT and CDR2 is SNEGSKA (reference sequence). The CDR3 has 13 residues. The CDR3: CSARLGGGYEQYF. In DNA, the CDR3 is TGCAGTGCTAGACTCGGGGGAGGCTACGAGCAGTACTTC.

V gene TRBV29-1 combines with J gene TRBJ1-4; D might be TRBD1 (5 bases). V was trimmed by 2 bases and J by 0 bases, leaving 7 bases between them. Germline V gene data show CDR1 as SQVTM and CDR2 as ANQGSEA. The CDR3 contains 14 residues. CDR3 amino acids: CSVEQGATNEKLFF. Here the CDR3 DNA reads TGCAGCGTTGAACAGGGAGCAACTAATGAAAAACTGTTTTTT.

The chain joins TRBV14 to TRBJ2-7; TRBD2 agrees at 11 bases. CDR1 and CDR2 (germline): SGHDN, FVKESK. J lost 1 base, V lost 1 base, and 12 bases had no gene match. The CDR3 is made up of 19 amino acids. The CDR3 is CASSQGWRGLAEHSYEQYF. CDR3 bases: TGTGCCAGCAGCCAAGGGTGGCGGGGACTAGCGGAGCATTCCTACGAGCAGTACTTC.

The chain has TRBV11-2 and TRBJ2-7; weak D call: TRBD1 (5 bases). The CDR3 loop spans 15 amino acids. Germline V gives CDR1 SGHAT, CDR2 FQNNGV. V gave up 1 base and J gave up 9 bases, with 19 bases separating them. The CDR3 here is CASSLVRESLDGQYF. The DNA of the CDR3 is TGTGCCAGCAGCTTAGTCAGGGAAAGCCTGGATGGGCAGTACTTC.

V usage is TRBV4-3 and J usage is TRBJ2-3; 9 bases are a match to TRBD2. Trimming took 0 bases from V and 2 from J; bases not matched to a gene: 3. The length of the CDR3 is 16 residues. In germline, CDR1 is LGHNA, CDR2 YSLEER. The CDR3 DNA reads as TGCGCCAGCAGCCAAGAGGCTAGCGGGACCACAGATACGCAGTATTTT. Translating it yields CASSQEASGTTDTQYF.

The chain has TRBV9 and TRBJ2-5; D may be TRBD1 (5 bases). CDR1 and CDR2 (germline): SGDLS, YYNGEE. This CDR3 region has 13 residues. The ends were cut back, 2 bases at V and 1 base at J, with 6 bases in the middle. CDR3 coding DNA: TGTGCCAGCAGCGTCGACAGCCAAGAGACCCAGTACTTC. As protein: CASSVDSQETQYF.

The chain carries TRBV9 and TRBJ2-7; D is tentatively TRBD1 or TRBD2 (6 bases each). CDR3 length equals 15 residues. The germline V gene encodes CDR1 SGDLS and CDR2 YYNGEE. V was clipped by 0 bases and J by 0 bases, with 10 bases between them. CDR3 in amino acids: CASSVAGGLSYEQYF. The CDR3 nucleotides read TGTGCCAGCAGCGTAGCCGGGGGCCTCTCCTACGAGCAGTACTTC. The whole variable domain, remainder taken from reference TRBV9 and TRBJ2-7, is DSGVTQTPKHLITATGQRVTLRCSPRSGDLSVYWYQQSLDQGLQFLIQYYNGEERAKGNILERFSAQQFPDLHSELNLSSLELGDSALYFCASSVAGGLSYEQYFGPGTRLTVT.

V and J are TRBV3-1 and TRBJ1-2; no reliable D call. Germline-derived CDR1 and CDR2 are LGHDT and YNNKEL (reference sequence). CDR3 length: 13 amino acids. The V and J ends lost 4 bases and 2 bases respectively, with 8 bases between them. The CDR3 protein is CASSRRQNYGYTF. As DNA, the CDR3 is TGTGCCAGCAGCCGCCGGCAAAACTATGGCTACACCTTC. Using reference TRBV3-1 and TRBJ1-2 for the parts outside the CDR3, the full variable domain is DTAVSQTPKYLVTQMGNDKSIKCEQNLGHDTMYWYKQDSKKFLKIMFSYNNKELIINETVPNRFSPKSPDKAHLNLHINSLELGDSAVYFCASSRRQNYGYTFGSGTRLTVV.

This clonotype was recorded once. The chain combines TRBV9 with TRBJ2-2; D gene uncertain. Trimming shortened V by 0 bases and J by 6 bases, and 3 bases separated the two germline ends. CDR1 and CDR2 (germline): SGDLS, YYNGEE. The CDR3 is 12 residues long. The CDR3 DNA reads as TGTGCCAGCAGCGTAGCTTCCGGGGAGCTGTTTTTT. Its protein is CASSVASGELFF.

CDR3 sequence reads: CASSFVGGWNEQFF. The CDR3 DNA is TGTGCCAGCAGCTTTGTGGGAGGCTGGAATGAGCAGTTCTTC. This chain uses TRBV11-2 with TRBJ2-1, with a possible D match to TRBD2 (6 bases). CDR1 SGHAT and CDR2 FQNNGV come from the germline V gene. The CDR3 loop spans 14 amino acids. Trimming took off 3 bases at V and 7 bases at J, with 13 bases between the two ends. Based on the CDR3 plus reference TRBV11-2 and TRBJ2-1, the full variable domain is EAGVAQSPRYKIIEKRQSVAFWCNPISGHATLYWYQQILGQGPKLLIQFQNNGVVDDSQLPKDRFSAERLKGVDSTLKIQPAKLEDSAVYLCASSFVGGWNEQFFGPGTRLTVL.

This chain links TRBV24-1 with TRBJ2-3; 7 nucleotides line up with TRBD1. The CDR3 is 12 residues long. CDR1 KGHDR and CDR2 SFDVKD come from the germline V gene. V shed 3 bases, J shed 8 bases, and the junction held 1 base outside the gene matches. The CDR3 loop reads CATSDRDSTQYF. CDR3 sequence (DNA): TGTGCCACCAGTGATCGGGACAGTACGCAGTATTTT.

CDR3 in amino acids: CASSFPSLNTEAFF. The CDR3 region has the DNA TGTGCCAGCAGCTTTCCGTCCCTGAACACTGAAGCTTTCTTT. This chain connects TRBV5-6 to TRBJ1-1, with D uncertain. The V end was cut by 2 bases, the J end by 0 bases, with 8 bases between. The germline gives CDR1 SGHDT, CDR2 YYEEEE. This CDR3 contains 14 residues.

This clonotype was counted a single time. The chain joins TRBV9 to TRBJ1-2; D is perhaps TRBD1 (6 bases). Trimming cost V 2 bases and J 4 bases, with 15 bases left between them. CDR3 length: 15 amino acids. CDR1 is SGDLS and CDR2 is YYNGEE in the germline V gene. CDR3: CASSVSGGPAYGYTF. The CDR3 DNA follows: TGTGCCAGCAGCGTCTCTGGGGGGCCGGCCTATGGCTACACCTTC.

This sequence joins TRBV9 and TRBJ2-7; the match to TRBD1 covers 9 bases. The V segment lost 4 bases and the J segment 3 bases; nucleotides outside the gene matches: 5. From germline, CDR1 is SGDLS and CDR2 YYNGEE. CDR3 length equals 14 residues. The CDR3, as DNA: TGTGCCAGCAGCCCAGGACAGGGGAACTACGAGCAGTACTTC. Translating gives CASSPGQGNYEQYF.

The rearrangement uses TRBV15 and TRBJ2-7; TRBD2 is a possible D gene (5 bases). Germline V gene sequence: CDR1 LNHNV, CDR2 YYDKDF (reference sequence). V was cut by 1 base and J by 5 bases, with 15 bases left in between. The CDR3 has 15 residues. The CDR3 here is CATSRGRGPGNEQYF. For the CDR3, the DNA is TGTGCCACCAGCAGAGGGCGAGGTCCCGGGAACGAGCAGTACTTC.

As DNA, the CDR3 is TGTGCCAGCAGCCTCCCGACAGAAGAGAACACCGGGGAGCTGTTTTTT. Protein product: CASSLPTEENTGELFF. V and J are TRBV6-9 and TRBJ2-2, with D possibly matching TRBD1 (5 bases). Trimming pared 6 bases from V and 1 base from J, leaving 15 bases between. The CDR3 sequence is 16 residues long. The germline gives CDR1 MNHGY, CDR2 SVAAGI.

The CDR3 DNA reads as TGTGCCTGGAGTGGATCAGGTTCGAGCTACGAGCAGTACTTC. It yields the protein CAWSGSGSSYEQYF. This chain connects TRBV30 to TRBJ2-7; D unresolved. Trimming took off 1 base at V and 3 bases at J, with 13 bases between the two ends. This CDR3 has 14 amino acids. Germline V gene sequence: CDR1 GTSNPN, CDR2 SVGIG (reference sequence).

The J gene is TRBJ1-3, the V gene TRBV5-1; no clear D gene. The V end lost 0 bases, the J end lost 0 bases, and 4 bases lay between the germline ends. The CDR3 consists of 14 residues. Per germline, CDR1 SGHRS and CDR2 YFSETQ. CDR3 DNA sequence: TGCGCCAGCAGCTTGGTCGGCTCTGGAAACACCATATATTTT. Its translation: CASSLVGSGNTIYF.

V and J are TRBV4-3 and TRBJ2-3, with D perhaps TRBD1 or TRBD2 (5 bases each). V lost 0 bases and J 1 base, leaving 8 bases between the germline ends. Germline CDR1 and CDR2: LGHNA and YSLEER. There are 15 residues in the CDR3. The CDR3 reads CASSQDRDGTDTQYF. The CDR3 nucleotides read TGCGCCAGCAGCCAAGATCGGGACGGCACAGATACGCAGTATTTT.

This clonotype showed up just a few times. V gene TRBV29-1 combines with J gene TRBJ2-1; 8 bases map to TRBD2. The CDR3 sequence is 14 residues long. Germline CDR1 is SQVTM and CDR2 is ANQGSEA. V dropped 3 bases and J dropped 0; count of bases not matched to a gene: 1. The CDR3 is CSVDSGSSYNEQFF. Here the CDR3 DNA reads TGCAGCGTTGACAGCGGGAGCTCCTACAATGAGCAGTTCTTC.

In its sample, this clonotype was seen a few times. This rearrangement joins TRBV13 to TRBJ1-2; 7 nucleotides match TRBD1. The CDR3 is 12 amino acids. Germline V gene sequence: CDR1 PRHDT, CDR2 FYEKMQ (reference sequence). V was clipped by 7 bases and J by 6 bases; unmatched bases: 5. The CDR3 protein is CASTTQGDGYTF. As DNA, the CDR3 is TGTGCCAGCACTACTCAGGGGGATGGCTACACCTTC.

This chain connects TRBV12-3 or TRBV12-4 to TRBJ2-6; 7 bases agree with TRBD1. The length of the CDR3 is 20 residues. J gave up 0 bases and V 6 bases, and 17 bases lay outside the gene matches. The CDR3 sequence is CASSPGTASEHRSGANVLTF. In DNA, the CDR3 is TGTGCCAGCAGCCCCGGGACAGCTTCTGAGCACCGCTCTGGGGCCAACGTCCTGACTTTC.

The chain joins TRBV9 to TRBJ2-5; D remains ambiguous. Germline CDR1 and CDR2: SGDLS and YYNGEE. The CDR3 is 15 residues long. V was shortened by 4 bases and J by 3 bases, with 16 bases between the two germline ends. CDR3 amino acids: CASSFDPGRKETQYF. CDR3 DNA sequence: TGTGCCAGCAGCTTCGACCCAGGACGGAAAGAGACCCAGTACTTC. Using reference TRBV9 and TRBJ2-5 for the parts outside the CDR3, the full variable domain is DSGVTQTPKHLITATGQRVTLRCSPRSGDLSVYWYQQSLDQGLQFLIQYYNGEERAKGNILERFSAQQFPDLHSELNLSSLELGDSALYFCASSFDPGRKETQYFGPGTRLLVL.

The chain carries TRBV3-1 and TRBJ2-5; TRBD1 matches at 8 bases. Trimming cost V 7 bases and J 5 bases; bases outside gene matches: 18. The germline V gene encodes CDR1 LGHDT and CDR2 YNNKEL (reference sequence). The CDR3 loop spans 17 amino acids. The CDR3 nucleotides are TGTGCCAGCACCCCGCACGGACAGGGCAACTTATACGAGACCCAGTACTTC. Protein product: CASTPHGQGNLYETQYF.

The chain carries TRBV29-1 and TRBJ1-1; 7 bases line up with TRBD1. This CDR3 is built from 15 residues. The germline V gene has CDR1 SQVTM and CDR2 ANQGSEA. Germline trimming cut 0 bases from V and 6 bases from J; bases unmatched to any gene: 10. In DNA, the CDR3 is TGCAGCGTTGAAGAGGGCGGGCAGGGGGTCTCTGAAGCTTTCTTT. Protein product: CSVEEGGQGVSEAFF.

The chain couples TRBV11-2 to TRBJ2-3; 9 bases are a match to TRBD2. This CDR3 is built from 16 residues. The ends lost 5 bases at V and 4 bases at J; junction bases unmatched: 10. Per germline, CDR1 SGHAT and CDR2 FQNNGV. CDR3 coding DNA: TGTGCCAGCAGCATTGGGACTAGCCGTTTCTCAGATACGCAGTATTTT. Residues: CASSIGTSRFSDTQYF.